A single sample is the source of the 29 T cell receptor beta chains below, sequenced in a study of T cells after somatic rescue of genetic block. Profiling relied on immunoSEQ multiplex PCR, and the TCRdb table lists in-frame clones only, not all of them. The sample holds about 7,000 clones, about 86% seen once. Sample: peripheral blood mononuclear cells (PBMCs). All receptors derive from a boy aged 5 to 17.

The chain employs TRBV11-2 and TRBJ1-1; D gene unclear. V lost 5 bases and J lost 7, with 11 bases in between. CDR1 and CDR2 (germline): SGHAT, FQNNGV. This CDR3 is built from 12 residues. CDR3 DNA: TGTGCCAGCAGCCGGCTTGCAGTTGAAGCTTTCTTT. It specifies CASSRLAVEAFF.

The rearrangement links TRBV27 to TRBJ1-6, with D possibly being TRBD1 (5 bases). Looked up from germline, CDR1 is MNHEY and CDR2 is SMNVEV (reference sequence). Trimming pared 2 bases from V and 13 bases from J, leaving 9 bases between. The length of the CDR3 is 12 residues. CDR3 amino acids: CASSLTRGPLHF. For the CDR3, the DNA is TGTGCCAGCAGTTTAACCCGGGGCCCCCTCCACTTT.

J is TRBJ2-3 and V is TRBV4-3, with D unclear. The germline gives CDR1 LGHNA, CDR2 YSLEER. This CDR3 has 14 amino acids. V shed 0 bases and J shed 0 bases, with 4 bases lying between them. The CDR3 loop reads CASSQDPSTDTQYF. The CDR3 nucleotides read TGCGCCAGCAGCCAAGATCCCAGCACAGATACGCAGTATTTT.

This clone was observed a single time. The chain is built from TRBV7-2 and TRBJ2-3; D may be TRBD2 (7 bases). The CDR3 length is 16 residues. The V end lost 4 bases, the J end lost 0 bases, and 14 bases lay between the germline ends. The V gene's germline CDR1 is SGHTA and CDR2 FQGNSA. CDR3 sequence reads: CASSYLGGASTDTQYF. The CDR3 DNA follows: TGTGCCAGCAGCTATTTGGGGGGGGCTAGCACAGATACGCAGTATTTT.

This clone was detected only once. The chain is built from TRBV19 and TRBJ2-1, with TRBD2 identical over 13 bases. The CDR3 is 15 residues long. J was trimmed by 9 bases and V by 6 bases; bases with no gene match: 8. Per the germline V gene, CDR1 is LNHDA and CDR2 is SQIVND (reference sequence). The CDR3 nucleotides read TGTGCCAGTAGCCCATGGACTAGCGGGAGTGGTGAGCAGTTCTTC. It codes for CASSPWTSGSGEQFF.

The chain links TRBV11-2 to TRBJ2-2; 11 positions agree with TRBD2. This CDR3 has 15 amino acids. The junction had 1 base not matched to a gene; V was cut back by 3 bases and J by 4 bases. From germline, CDR1 is SGHAT and CDR2 FQNNGV. CDR3 sequence: CASSFLAGGTGELFF. CDR3 in DNA: TGTGCCAGCAGCTTCCTAGCGGGAGGCACCGGGGAGCTGTTTTTT.

This sequence joins TRBV7-3 and TRBJ2-1, with a weak D call TRBD2 (6 bases). Germline V gene lookup returns CDR1 SGHTA and CDR2 FQGTGA. The CDR3 runs 13 residues. Between the trimmed V and J ends, which lost 5 bases and 9 bases, there was a span of 14 bases. The CDR3 reads CASSPAPGAEQFF. The CDR3 region has the DNA TGTGCCAGCAGCCCCGCCCCGGGAGCTGAGCAGTTCTTC. Combining the CDR3 with reference TRBV7-3 and TRBJ2-1 gives the whole variable domain GAGVSQTPSNKVTEKGKYVELRCDPISGHTALYWYRQSLGQGPEFLIYFQGTGAADDSGLPNDRFFAVRPEGSVSTLKIQRTERGDSAVYLCASSPAPGAEQFFGPGTRLTVL.

The chain combines TRBV28 with TRBJ1-1; weak D call: TRBD1 (5 bases). The CDR3 runs to 14 residues. Germline assignment: CDR1 MDHEN and CDR2 SYDVKM. V was clipped by 6 bases and J by 5 bases, with 16 bases between them. CDR3 in DNA: TGTGCCAGCAGGGGGCTAGGGGAAGGGACTGAAGCTTTCTTT. Translating it yields CASRGLGEGTEAFF.

This clone was counted a few times. The V and J genes are TRBV7-2 and TRBJ1-3; no firm D call. Per the germline V gene, CDR1 is SGHTA and CDR2 is FQGNSA. Trimming shortened V by 5 bases and J by 4 bases, and 18 bases separated the two germline ends. The CDR3 loop spans 16 amino acids. The CDR3 spells CASSPPGRAIGNTIYF. DNA of the CDR3: TGTGCCAGCAGCCCCCCGGGTCGGGCAATCGGAAACACCATATATTTT.

The rearrangement links TRBV28 to TRBJ2-7; D unresolved. Germline assignment: CDR1 MDHEN and CDR2 SYDVKM. The CDR3 is 12 amino acids. V was shortened by 5 bases and J by 2 bases, with 7 bases between the two germline ends. CDR3: CASSQITYEQYF. DNA for the CDR3: TGTGCCAGCAGTCAGATAACCTACGAGCAGTACTTC.

CDR3 amino acids: CASRDEAYEQYF. CDR3 bases: TGTGCCAGTAGGGACGAAGCCTACGAGCAGTACTTC. The J gene is TRBJ2-7, the V gene TRBV19, with D unclear. The CDR3 is 12 residues long. The germline V and J ends were trimmed by 6 bases and 2 bases, with 8 bases remaining between them. Germline V gives CDR1 LNHDA, CDR2 SQIVND (reference sequence).

DNA of the CDR3: TGTGCCAGCAGTTACTCTTGGGATTCACCCCTCCACTTT. It specifies CASSYSWDSPLHF. J is TRBJ1-6 and V is TRBV6-5; no firm D call. Trimming took 0 bases from V and 8 from J, leaving 5 bases between them. CDR3 size: 13 residues. The V gene's germline CDR1 is MNHEY and CDR2 SVGAGI.

The gene calls are TRBV19 and TRBJ2-7; 9 nucleotides agree with TRBD2. Germline V lookup: CDR1 LNHDA, CDR2 SQIVND (reference sequence). There are 15 residues in the CDR3. V lost 3 bases to trimming and J lost 5 bases; unmatched junction nucleotides: 8. The CDR3: CASSMSHAGGHEQYF. For the CDR3, the DNA is TGTGCCAGTAGTATGTCCCATGCGGGGGGGCACGAGCAGTACTTC.

This clone was picked up a small number of times. This chain connects TRBV5-1 to TRBJ1-2; D gene unclear. This CDR3 comprises 13 residues. The ends were cut back, 6 bases at V and 7 bases at J, with 16 bases in the middle. The V gene's germline CDR1 is SGHRS and CDR2 YFSETQ. The DNA of the CDR3 is TGCGCCAGCACCCCTTCGGACGCGGCTGGCTACACCTTC. Its protein product is CASTPSDAAGYTF.

V usage is TRBV18 and J usage is TRBJ1-2; D might be TRBD1 (5 bases). CDR3 length equals 14 residues. Germline CDR1 and CDR2: KGHSH and LQKENI. V dropped 1 base and J dropped 8 bases, with 14 bases sitting between them. The chain's CDR3 is CASSPRDTGRGYTF. CDR3 bases: TGTGCCAGCTCACCACGGGATACGGGGCGCGGCTACACCTTC.

The chain's CDR3 is CASSSKTQETQYF. Here the CDR3 DNA reads TGTGCCAGCAGCTCGAAAACTCAAGAGACCCAGTACTTC. The rearrangement links TRBV7-8 to TRBJ2-5; D not resolved. V was cut by 4 bases and J by 2 bases, with 8 bases left in between. CDR1 SGHVS and CDR2 FQNEAQ come from the germline V gene. The CDR3 has 13 residues.

This chain links TRBV7-8 with TRBJ1-4, with TRBD1 as a possible D gene (5 bases). The CDR3 length is 13 residues. Trimming took 7 bases from V and 8 from J, leaving 14 bases between them. Germline V gene data show CDR1 as SGHVS and CDR2 as FQNEAQ. The CDR3 nucleotides are TGTGCCAGCACCTCCCTCCAGGGCGAAAAACTGTTTTTT. This encodes CASTSLQGEKLFF.

The gene calls are TRBV7-2 and TRBJ2-1; no clear D. The CDR3 covers 15 residues. Trimming took 2 bases from V and 7 from J, leaving 15 bases between them. Germline-derived CDR1 and CDR2 are SGHTA and FQGNSA. CDR3 sequence reads: CASSLNPDRRNEQFF. CDR3 in DNA: TGTGCCAGCAGCTTAAACCCGGATCGTAGAAATGAGCAGTTCTTC.

The V call is TRBV10-3, the J call TRBJ2-2; TRBD1 agrees at 11 bases. CDR1 ENHRY and CDR2 SYGVKD come from the germline V gene. J gave up 3 bases and V 6 bases, and 0 bases lay outside the gene matches. The length of the CDR3 is 14 residues. CDR3 DNA: TGTGCCATCAGGGGACAGGGGGACACCGGGGAGCTGTTTTTT. This gives the protein CAIRGQGDTGELFF.

The chain uses TRBV9 and TRBJ2-5, with 8 bases that match TRBD2. The length of the CDR3 is 15 residues. J was trimmed by 5 bases and V by 5 bases; bases with no gene match: 11. Germline loops: CDR1 SGDLS, CDR2 YYNGEE. The CDR3, as DNA: TGTGCCAGCAGTACCGGGACCCGCGGGGGGGAGACCCAGTACTTC. Protein sequence: CASSTGTRGGETQYF.

The chain's CDR3 is CASSLVSTSEETQYF. In nucleotides, the CDR3 is TGCGCCAGCAGCTTGGTTTCAACCTCCGAAGAGACCCAGTACTTC. This rearrangement joins TRBV5-1 to TRBJ2-5; unclear D gene. Germline values: CDR1 SGHRS, CDR2 YFSETQ. Trimming pared 0 bases from V and 3 bases from J, leaving 12 bases between. The CDR3 length is 15 residues. Full variable domain (remainder filled in from reference TRBV5-1 and TRBJ2-5): KAGVTQTPRYLIKTRGQQVTLSCSPISGHRSVSWYQQTPGQGLQFLFEYFSETQRNKGNFPGRFSGRQFSNSRSEMNVSTLELGDSALYLCASSLVSTSEETQYFGPGTRLLVL.

In nucleotides, the CDR3 is TGTGCCAGCTCACCAACAGGTGGAGGTGAAGCTTTCTTT. Encoded protein: CASSPTGGGEAFF. The chain employs TRBV18 and TRBJ1-1; D is possibly TRBD1 (5 bases). Per germline, CDR1 KGHSH and CDR2 LQKENI. The CDR3 spans 13 residues. Between the trimmed V and J ends, which lost 2 bases and 7 bases, there was a span of 11 bases. The entire variable domain, with the rest obtained from reference TRBV18 and TRBJ1-1, is as follows: NAGVMQNPRHLVRRRGQEARLRCSPMKGHSHVYWYRQLPEEGLKFMVYLQKENIIDESGMPKERFSAEFPKEGPSILRIQQVVRGDSAAYFCASSPTGGGEAFFGQGTRLTVV.

On this clone: At one end, the junction sequence differs from germline, possibly due to a read error. V is TRBV6-1 and J is TRBJ2-7; unclear D gene. There are 13 residues in the CDR3. CDR1 and CDR2 from the germline V gene are MNHNS and SASEGT. The CDR3 loop is CASSWEHSNEQYF. The CDR3 nucleotides are TGTGCCAGCAGCTGGGAACACTCCAACGAGCAGTACTTC.

The gene calls are TRBV9 and TRBJ2-1; D gene ambiguous. CDR3 length equals 11 residues. Germline V CDR1 and CDR2: SGDLS, YYNGEE. V lost 0 bases and J lost 9, with 4 bases in between. CDR3 amino acids: CASSVGGEQFF. The CDR3 DNA follows: TGTGCCAGCAGCGTAGGCGGTGAGCAGTTCTTC. The full variable domain, in which reference TRBV9 and TRBJ2-1 provide the parts outside the CDR3, is DSGVTQTPKHLITATGQRVTLRCSPRSGDLSVYWYQQSLDQGLQFLIQYYNGEERAKGNILERFSAQQFPDLHSELNLSSLELGDSALYFCASSVGGEQFFGPGTRLTVL.

As to this clone: The junction and the germline gene differ at one end; a read error may be behind it. This chain links TRBV20-1 with TRBJ1-2; TRBD1 aligns across 7 bases. The CDR3 covers 10 residues. CDR1 and CDR2 (germline): DFQATT, SNEGSKA (reference sequence). CDR3 bases: TGCAGTGCTCGGGACAGAGGCTTTGCCTTC. Amino acid sequence: CSARDRGFAF.

This rearrangement joins TRBV28 to TRBJ2-7; D not resolved. The CDR3 totals 14 residues. The V end was cut by 7 bases, the J end by 4 bases, with 17 bases between. Germline values: CDR1 MDHEN, CDR2 SYDVKM. The DNA for the CDR3 is TGTGCCAGCACCCCCCCCGGCCTTCCATACGAGCAGTACTTC. Translating it yields CASTPPGLPYEQYF.

The chain carries TRBV6-5 and TRBJ2-7; D is uncertain. The V gene's germline CDR1 is MNHEY and CDR2 SVGAGI. This CDR3 spans 13 amino acids. Trimming left V 6 bases short and J 7 bases short, with 16 bases between. The CDR3 protein is CASSDLTVGEQYF. The CDR3 DNA follows: TGTGCCAGCAGCGATCTGACGGTGGGGGAGCAGTACTTC.

V gene TRBV6-5 combines with J gene TRBJ2-7; possible D gene TRBD1, 5 bases. The germline V gene encodes CDR1 MNHEY and CDR2 SVGAGI. Trimming removed 6 bases from V and 2 bases from J, with 14 bases in between. The CDR3 has 14 amino acids. The CDR3 region has the DNA TGTGCCAGCAGCCAGCCTGGGGCGGCCTACGAGCAGTACTTC. This sequence encodes CASSQPGAAYEQYF.

The chain has TRBV9 and TRBJ1-4; unclear D gene. The CDR3 runs 15 residues. Trimming removed 4 bases from V and 4 bases from J, with 14 bases in between. Germline CDR1 reads SGDLS; CDR2 reads YYNGEE. This CDR3 reads CASSSRGGINEKLFF. The CDR3 bases are TGTGCCAGCAGCAGTCGAGGAGGGATTAATGAAAAACTGTTTTTT.